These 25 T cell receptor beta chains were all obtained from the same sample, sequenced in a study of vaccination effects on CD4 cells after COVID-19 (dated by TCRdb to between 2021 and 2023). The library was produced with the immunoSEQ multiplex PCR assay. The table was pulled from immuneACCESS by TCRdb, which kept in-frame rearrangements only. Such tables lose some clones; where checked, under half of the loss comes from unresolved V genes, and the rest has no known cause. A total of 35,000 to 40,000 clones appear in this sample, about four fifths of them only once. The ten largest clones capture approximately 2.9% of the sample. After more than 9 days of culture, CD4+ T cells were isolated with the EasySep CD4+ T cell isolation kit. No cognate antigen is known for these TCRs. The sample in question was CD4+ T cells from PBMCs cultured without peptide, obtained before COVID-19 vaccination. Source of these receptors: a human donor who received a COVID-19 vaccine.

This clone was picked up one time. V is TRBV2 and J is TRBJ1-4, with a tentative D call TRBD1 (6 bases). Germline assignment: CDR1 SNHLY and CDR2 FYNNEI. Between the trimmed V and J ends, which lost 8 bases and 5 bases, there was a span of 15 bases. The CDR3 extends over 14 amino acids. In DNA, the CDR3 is TGTGCCAGCGGGATACAGGGACGAAATGAAAAACTGTTTTTT. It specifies CASGIQGRNEKLFF.

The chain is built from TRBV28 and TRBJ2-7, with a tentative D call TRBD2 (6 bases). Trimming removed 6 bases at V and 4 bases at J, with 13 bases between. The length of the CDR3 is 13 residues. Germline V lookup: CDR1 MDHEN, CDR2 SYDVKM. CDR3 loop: CASSLGLMYEQYF. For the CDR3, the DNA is TGTGCCAGCAGCCTGGGACTGATGTACGAGCAGTACTTC. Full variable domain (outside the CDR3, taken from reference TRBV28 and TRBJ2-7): DVKVTQSSRYLVKRTGEKVFLECVQDMDHENMFWYRQDPGLGLRLIYFSYDVKMKEKGDIPEGYSVSREKKERFSLILESASTNQTSMYLCASSLGLMYEQYFGPGTRLTVT.

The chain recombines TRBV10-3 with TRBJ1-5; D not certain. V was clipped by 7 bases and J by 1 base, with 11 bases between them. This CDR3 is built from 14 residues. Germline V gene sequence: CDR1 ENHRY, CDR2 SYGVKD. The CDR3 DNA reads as TGTGCCATCAATTCTGGCGGGAGCAATCAGCCCCAGCATTTT. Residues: CAINSGGSNQPQHF.

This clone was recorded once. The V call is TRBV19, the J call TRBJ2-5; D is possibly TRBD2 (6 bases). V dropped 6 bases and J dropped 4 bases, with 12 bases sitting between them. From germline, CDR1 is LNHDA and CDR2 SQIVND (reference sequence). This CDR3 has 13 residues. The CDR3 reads CASRSVGGETQYF. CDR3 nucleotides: TGTGCCAGTAGGTCGGTCGGGGGAGAGACCCAGTACTTC.

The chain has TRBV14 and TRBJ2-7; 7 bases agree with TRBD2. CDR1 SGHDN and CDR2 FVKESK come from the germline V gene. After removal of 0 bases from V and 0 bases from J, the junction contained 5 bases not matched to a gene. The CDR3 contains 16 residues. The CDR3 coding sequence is TGTGCCAGCAGCCAAGATTTCGGACTAGGCTCCTACGAGCAGTACTTC. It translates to CASSQDFGLGSYEQYF.

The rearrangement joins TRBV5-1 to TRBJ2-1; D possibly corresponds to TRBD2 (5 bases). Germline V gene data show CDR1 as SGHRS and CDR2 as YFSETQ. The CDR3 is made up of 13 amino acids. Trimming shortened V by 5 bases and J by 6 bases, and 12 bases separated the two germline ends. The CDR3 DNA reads TGCGCCAGCAGTTCAAGAGGGCGCAATGAGCAGTTCTTC. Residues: CASSSRGRNEQFF. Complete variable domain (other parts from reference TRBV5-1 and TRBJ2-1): KAGVTQTPRYLIKTRGQQVTLSCSPISGHRSVSWYQQTPGQGLQFLFEYFSETQRNKGNFPGRFSGRQFSNSRSEMNVSTLELGDSALYLCASSSRGRNEQFFGPGTRLTVL.

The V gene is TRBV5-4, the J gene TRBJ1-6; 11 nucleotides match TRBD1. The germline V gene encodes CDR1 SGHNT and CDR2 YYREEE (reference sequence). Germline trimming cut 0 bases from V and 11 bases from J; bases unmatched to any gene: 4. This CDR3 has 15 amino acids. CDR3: CASSLDRDRGTPLHF. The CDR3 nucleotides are TGTGCCAGCAGCTTGGATCGGGACAGGGGGACACCCCTCCACTTT.

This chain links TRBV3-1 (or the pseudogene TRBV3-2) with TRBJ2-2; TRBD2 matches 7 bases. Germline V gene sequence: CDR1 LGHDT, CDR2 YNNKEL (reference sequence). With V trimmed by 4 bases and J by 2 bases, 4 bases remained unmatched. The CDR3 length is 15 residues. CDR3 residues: CASSLRDYNTGELFF. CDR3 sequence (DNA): TGTGCCAGCAGCCTCCGGGACTATAACACCGGGGAGCTGTTTTTT.

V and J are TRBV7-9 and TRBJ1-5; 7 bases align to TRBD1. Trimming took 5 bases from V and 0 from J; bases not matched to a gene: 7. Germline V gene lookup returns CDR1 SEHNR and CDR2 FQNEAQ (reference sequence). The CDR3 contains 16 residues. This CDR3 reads CASSLYRGGSNQPQHF. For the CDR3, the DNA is TGTGCCAGCAGCCTTTACAGGGGAGGTAGCAATCAGCCCCAGCATTTT.

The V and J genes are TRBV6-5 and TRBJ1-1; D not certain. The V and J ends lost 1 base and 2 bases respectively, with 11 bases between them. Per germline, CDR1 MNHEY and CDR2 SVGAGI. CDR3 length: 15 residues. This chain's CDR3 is CASSYFGVRNTEAFF. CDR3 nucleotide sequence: TGTGCCAGCAGTTACTTCGGGGTTCGAAACACTGAAGCTTTCTTT.

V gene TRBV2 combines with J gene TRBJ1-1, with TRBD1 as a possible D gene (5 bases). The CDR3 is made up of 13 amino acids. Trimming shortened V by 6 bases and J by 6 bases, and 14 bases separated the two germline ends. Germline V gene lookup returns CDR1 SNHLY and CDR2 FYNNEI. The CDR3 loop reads CASSVQGGPEAFF. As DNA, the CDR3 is TGTGCCAGCAGCGTCCAGGGAGGGCCTGAAGCTTTCTTT.

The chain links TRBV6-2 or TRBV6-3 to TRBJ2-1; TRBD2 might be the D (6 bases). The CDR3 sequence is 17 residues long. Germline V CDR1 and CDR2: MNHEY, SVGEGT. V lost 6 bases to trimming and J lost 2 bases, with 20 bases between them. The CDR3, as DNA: TGTGCCAGCAGCCGGCGTGGTCTCTCGGGAGCCTACAATGAGCAGTTCTTC. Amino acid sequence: CASSRRGLSGAYNEQFF.

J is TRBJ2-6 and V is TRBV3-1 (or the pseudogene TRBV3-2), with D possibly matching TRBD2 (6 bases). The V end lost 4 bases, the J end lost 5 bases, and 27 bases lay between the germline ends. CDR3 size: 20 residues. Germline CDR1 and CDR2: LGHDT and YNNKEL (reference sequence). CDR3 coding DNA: TGTGCCAGCAGCCTCCCCATAGGGGTCCGGGAGAGGGTGCGGGCCAACGTCCTGACTTTC. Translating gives CASSLPIGVRERVRANVLTF.

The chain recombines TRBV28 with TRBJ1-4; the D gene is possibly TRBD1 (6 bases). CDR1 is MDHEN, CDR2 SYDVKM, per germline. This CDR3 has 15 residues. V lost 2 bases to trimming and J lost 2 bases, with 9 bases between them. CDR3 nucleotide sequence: TGTGCCAGCAGTTTAAGGGGGACGACTAATGAAAAACTGTTTTTT. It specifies CASSLRGTTNEKLFF.

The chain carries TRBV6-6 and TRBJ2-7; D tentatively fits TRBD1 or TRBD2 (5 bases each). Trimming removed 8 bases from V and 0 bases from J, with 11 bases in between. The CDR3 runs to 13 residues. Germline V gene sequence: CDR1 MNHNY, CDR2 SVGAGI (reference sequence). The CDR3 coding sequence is TGTGCCAGCGAGAGGGGCGCCTCCTACGAGCAGTACTTC. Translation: CASERGASYEQYF.

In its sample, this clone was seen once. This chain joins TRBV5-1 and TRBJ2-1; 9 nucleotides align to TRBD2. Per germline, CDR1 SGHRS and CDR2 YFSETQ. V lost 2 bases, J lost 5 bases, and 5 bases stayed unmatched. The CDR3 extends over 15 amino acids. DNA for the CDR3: TGCGCCAGCAGCTTCCTAGCGGGGATGAACAATGAGCAGTTCTTC. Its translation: CASSFLAGMNNEQFF. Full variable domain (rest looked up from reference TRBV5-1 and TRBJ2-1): KAGVTQTPRYLIKTRGQQVTLSCSPISGHRSVSWYQQTPGQGLQFLFEYFSETQRNKGNFPGRFSGRQFSNSRSEMNVSTLELGDSALYLCASSFLAGMNNEQFFGPGTRLTVL.

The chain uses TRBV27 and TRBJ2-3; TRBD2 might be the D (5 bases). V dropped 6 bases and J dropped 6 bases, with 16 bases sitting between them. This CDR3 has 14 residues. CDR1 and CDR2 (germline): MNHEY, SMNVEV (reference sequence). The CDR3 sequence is CASRGGPVTDTQYF. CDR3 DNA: TGTGCCAGCAGGGGCGGGCCGGTTACCGATACGCAGTATTTT.

CDR3 sequence: CASRVNQVNTEAFF. CDR3 sequence (DNA): TGTGCCAGCAGGGTAAATCAGGTCAACACTGAAGCTTTCTTT. The V and J genes are TRBV2 and TRBJ1-1; no clear D. Germline V gene lookup returns CDR1 SNHLY and CDR2 FYNNEI. CDR3 length: 14 residues. V was cut by 6 bases and J by 2 bases, with 13 bases left in between. Looking up the rest from reference TRBV2 and TRBJ1-1 gives the full variable domain: EPEVTQTPSHQVTQMGQEVILRCVPISNHLYFYWYRQILGQKVEFLVSFYNNEISEKSEIFDDQFSVERPDGSNFTLKIRSTKLEDSAMYFCASRVNQVNTEAFFGQGTRLTVV.

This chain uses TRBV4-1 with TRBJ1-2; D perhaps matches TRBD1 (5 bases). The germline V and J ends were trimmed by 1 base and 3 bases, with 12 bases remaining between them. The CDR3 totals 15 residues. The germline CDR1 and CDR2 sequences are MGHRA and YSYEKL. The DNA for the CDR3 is TGCGCCAGCAGCCAAGGAATCAGGGTTTACTATGGCTACACCTTC. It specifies CASSQGIRVYYGYTF.

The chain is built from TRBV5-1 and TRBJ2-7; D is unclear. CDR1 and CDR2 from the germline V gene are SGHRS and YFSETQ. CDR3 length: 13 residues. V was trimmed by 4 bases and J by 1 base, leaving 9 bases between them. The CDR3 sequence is CASSLDGSYEQYF. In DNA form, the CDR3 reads TGCGCCAGCAGCCTGGACGGTTCCTACGAGCAGTACTTC. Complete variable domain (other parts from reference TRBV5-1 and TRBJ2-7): KAGVTQTPRYLIKTRGQQVTLSCSPISGHRSVSWYQQTPGQGLQFLFEYFSETQRNKGNFPGRFSGRQFSNSRSEMNVSTLELGDSALYLCASSLDGSYEQYFGPGTRLTVT.

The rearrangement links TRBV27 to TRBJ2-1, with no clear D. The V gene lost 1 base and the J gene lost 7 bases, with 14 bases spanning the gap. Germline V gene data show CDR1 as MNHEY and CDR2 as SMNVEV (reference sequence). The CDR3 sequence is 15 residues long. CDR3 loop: CASSLFVRHPNEQFF. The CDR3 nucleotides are TGTGCCAGCAGTTTATTTGTTCGACATCCGAATGAGCAGTTCTTC.

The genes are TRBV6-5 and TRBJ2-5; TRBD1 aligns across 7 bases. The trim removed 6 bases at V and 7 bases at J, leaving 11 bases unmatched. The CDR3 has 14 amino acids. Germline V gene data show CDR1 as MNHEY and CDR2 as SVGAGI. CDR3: CASRGGLGKGTQYF. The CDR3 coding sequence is TGTGCCAGCAGAGGGGGCCTCGGGAAAGGGACCCAGTACTTC.

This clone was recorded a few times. CDR3 DNA sequence: TGTGCCAGTAGTGCCCGGGACGGAAACACCGGGGAGCTGTTTTTT. Its translation is CASSARDGNTGELFF. The gene calls are TRBV19 and TRBJ2-2, with D perhaps TRBD1 or TRBD2 (5 bases each). V was pared by 5 bases and J by 2 bases, with 12 bases between. Germline CDR1 and CDR2: LNHDA and SQIVND (reference sequence). This CDR3 region has 15 residues.

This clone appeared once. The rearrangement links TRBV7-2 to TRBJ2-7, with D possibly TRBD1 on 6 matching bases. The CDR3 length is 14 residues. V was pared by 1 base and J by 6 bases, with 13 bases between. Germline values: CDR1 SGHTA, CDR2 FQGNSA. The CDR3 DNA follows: TGTGCCAGCAGCTTAGTACAGGGATTCTCCGAGCAGTACTTC. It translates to CASSLVQGFSEQYF.

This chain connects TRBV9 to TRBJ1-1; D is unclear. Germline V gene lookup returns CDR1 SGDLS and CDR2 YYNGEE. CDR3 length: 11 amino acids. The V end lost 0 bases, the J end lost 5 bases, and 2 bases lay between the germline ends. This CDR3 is CASSVETEAFF. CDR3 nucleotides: TGTGCCAGCAGCGTAGAGACTGAAGCTTTCTTT.